This is a list of T cell receptor beta chains from one sample in a study of blood T cell repertoires in COVID-19. Measured with immunoSEQ multiplex PCR; TCRdb has only the in-frame clones, and not every one. Found here are 100,000 to 150,000 clones, under 80% of them singletons; the top ten hold about 2.5%. The specimen was peripheral blood. The receptors here all came from a man in his 70s with acute or convalescent COVID-19. Each CDR3 is given with its conserved first and last residue. D genes are given only for firm matches.

NA	TRBV18	TRBJ1-1	CASSPRGIGTEAFF
TRBD1	TRBV15	TRBJ1-2	CATSRGQGGYGYTF
NA	TRBV10-3	TRBJ1-6	CAISEQGLGSPLHF
NA	TRBV6-1	TRBJ1-5	CASSEAWTPNQPQHF
NA	TRBV19	TRBJ1-2	CASSIGRGSYGYTF
NA	TRBV16	TRBJ1-2	CASSPDRGNYGYTF
TRBD1	TRBV4-1	TRBJ1-2	CASSQTGALYVDGYTF
NA	TRBV19	TRBJ1-4	CASSPDGQGAGKLFF
TRBD2	TRBV5-6	TRBJ2-4	CASIKGLAGAKNIQYF
NA	TRBV5-3	TRBJ1-6	CARSLVVGGNSPLHF
NA	TRBV7-2	TRBJ2-1	CASSLLKGAGEQFF
TRBD1	TRBV30	TRBJ1-6	CAWTPDRENSPLHF
TRBD1	TRBV6-1	TRBJ1-4	CASSEFGTGVMANEKLFF
NA	TRBV24-1	TRBJ1-4	CEQGRANEKLFF
TRBD1	TRBV5-1	TRBJ2-1	CASSLTGGSYNEQFF
NA	TRBV19	TRBJ1-1	CASTHHGTTDMNTEAFF
NA	TRBV7-2	TRBJ2-5	CASSPLLGASQETQYF
TRBD1	TRBV7-8	TRBJ2-2	CASSRGQGYTGELFF
TRBD2	TRBV7-3	TRBJ2-1	CASSPGTSGVSQFF
NA	TRBV6-5	TRBJ1-4	CASSLRLEPF
NA	TRBV7-9	TRBJ1-2	CASSLEGVPNYGYTF
TRBD2	TRBV6-4	TRBJ2-1	CASSDSAGGLPGGEQFF
NA	TRBV5-8	TRBJ2-1	CASSPTFGEGNEQFF
NA	TRBV19	TRBJ1-1	CASSPGLSEAFF
TRBD2	TRBV11-3	TRBJ2-5	CASSASPGGGETQYF
TRBD1	TRBV6-6	TRBJ1-5	CASSSQGDNQPQHF
TRBD1	TRBV2	TRBJ1-4	CASSSQGAWDEKLFF
NA	TRBV10-2	TRBJ2-4	CASSEMAGAKNIQYF
NA	TRBV4-3	TRBJ1-1	CASSQDFLGSTEAFF
TRBD2	TRBV7-2	TRBJ2-2	CASSWTSGGSGELFF
NA	TRBV3-1/TRBV3-2	TRBJ1-2	CASSQVRGTAFYGYTF
NA	TRBV7-3	TRBJ2-7	CASSPDRGSYEQYF
NA	TRBV10-1	TRBJ1-2	CASSESGGSYGYTF
NA	TRBV24-1	TRBJ2-3	CATSPGYGQGQDTQYF
NA	TRBV6-1	TRBJ1-3	CASSVYSNILGNTIYF
TRBD1	TRBV29-1	TRBJ1-2	CSVEVQGGDGYTF
NA	TRBV10-3	TRBJ2-5	CAISDDSQQETQYF
TRBD1	TRBV5-4	TRBJ1-6	CASSSGQGSPYNSPLHF
NA	TRBV9	TRBJ2-1	CASSLLGRGKFF
NA	TRBV29-1	TRBJ1-3	CSVEGPGNTIYF
NA	TRBV5-1	TRBJ1-3	CASSTDMFSGNTIYF